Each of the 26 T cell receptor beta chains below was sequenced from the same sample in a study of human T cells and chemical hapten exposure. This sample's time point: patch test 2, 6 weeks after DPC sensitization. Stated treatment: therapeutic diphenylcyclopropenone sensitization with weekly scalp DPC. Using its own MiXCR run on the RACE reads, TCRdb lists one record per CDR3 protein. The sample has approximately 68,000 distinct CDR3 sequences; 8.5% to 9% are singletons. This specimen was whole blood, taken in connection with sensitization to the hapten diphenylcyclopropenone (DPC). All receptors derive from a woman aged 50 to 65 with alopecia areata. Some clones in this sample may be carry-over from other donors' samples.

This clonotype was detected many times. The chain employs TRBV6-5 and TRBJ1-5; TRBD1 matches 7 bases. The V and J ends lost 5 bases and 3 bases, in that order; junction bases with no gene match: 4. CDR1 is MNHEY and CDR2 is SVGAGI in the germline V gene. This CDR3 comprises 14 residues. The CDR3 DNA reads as TGTGCCAGCAGTCGACAGGGCGACAATCAGCCCCAGCATTTT. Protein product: CASSRQGDNQPQHF.

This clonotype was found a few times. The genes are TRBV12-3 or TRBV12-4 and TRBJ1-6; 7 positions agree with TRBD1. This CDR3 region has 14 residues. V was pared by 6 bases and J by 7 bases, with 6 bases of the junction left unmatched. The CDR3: CASRMDRTNSPLHF. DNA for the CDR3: TGTGCCAGCAGGATGGACAGGACCAATTCACCCCTCCACTTT.

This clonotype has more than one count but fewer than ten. As DNA, the CDR3 is TGTGCCAGCAGCTTAGAGCGGGAGGCCGGGTTGAATACGCAGTATTTT. It translates to CASSLEREAGLNTQYF. The chain has TRBV11-2 and TRBJ2-3, with TRBD2 matching over 8 bases. The ends lost 0 bases at V and 7 bases at J; junction bases unmatched: 9. The CDR3 extends over 16 amino acids. Germline V lookup: CDR1 SGHAT, CDR2 FQNNGV.

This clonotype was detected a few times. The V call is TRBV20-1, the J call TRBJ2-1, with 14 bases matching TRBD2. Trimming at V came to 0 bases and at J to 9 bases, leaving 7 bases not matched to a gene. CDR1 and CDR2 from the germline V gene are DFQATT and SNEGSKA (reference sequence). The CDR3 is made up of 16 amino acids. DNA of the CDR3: TGCAGTGCTAGAGATCGGAGGGGGACTAGCGGGGGTGAGCAGTTCTTC. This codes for CSARDRRGTSGGEQFF.

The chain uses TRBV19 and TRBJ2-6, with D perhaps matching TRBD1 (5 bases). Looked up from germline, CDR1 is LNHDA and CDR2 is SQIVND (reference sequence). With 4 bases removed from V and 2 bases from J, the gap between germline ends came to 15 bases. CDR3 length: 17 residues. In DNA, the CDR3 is TGTGCCAGTAGTAGGGTAATACAGGAGACTGGGGCCAACGTCCTGACTTTC. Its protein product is CASSRVIQETGANVLTF.

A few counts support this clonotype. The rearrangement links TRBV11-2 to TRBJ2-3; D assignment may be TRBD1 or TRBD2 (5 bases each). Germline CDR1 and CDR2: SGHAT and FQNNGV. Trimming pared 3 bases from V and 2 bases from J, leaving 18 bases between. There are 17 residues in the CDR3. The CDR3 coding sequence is TGTGCCAGCAGCTTCCGGACACCCGGGAAATACACAGATACGCAGTATTTT. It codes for CASSFRTPGKYTDTQYF.

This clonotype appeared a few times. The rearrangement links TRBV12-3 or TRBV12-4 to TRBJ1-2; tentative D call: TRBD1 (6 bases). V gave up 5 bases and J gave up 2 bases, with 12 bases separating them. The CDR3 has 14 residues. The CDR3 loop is CASSPGTFNYGYTF. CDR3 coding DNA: TGTGCCAGCAGTCCCGGGACATTCAACTATGGCTACACCTTC.

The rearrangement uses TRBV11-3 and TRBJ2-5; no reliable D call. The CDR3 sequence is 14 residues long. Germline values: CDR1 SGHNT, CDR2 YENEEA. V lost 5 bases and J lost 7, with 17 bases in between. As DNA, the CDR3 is TGTGCCAGCAGCACGACTGGGCGCACGGGGACCCAGTACTTC. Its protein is CASSTTGRTGTQYF.

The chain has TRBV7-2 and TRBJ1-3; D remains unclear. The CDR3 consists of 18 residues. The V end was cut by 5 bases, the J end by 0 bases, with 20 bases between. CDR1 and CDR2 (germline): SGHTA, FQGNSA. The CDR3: CASSPGSAVSYSGNTIYF. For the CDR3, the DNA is TGTGCCAGCAGCCCCGGATCCGCAGTTTCGTACTCTGGAAACACCATATATTTT. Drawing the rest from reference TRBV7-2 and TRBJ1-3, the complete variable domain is GAGVSQSPSNKVTEKGKDVELRCDPISGHTALYWYRQSLGQGLEFLIYFQGNSAPDKSGLPSDRFSAERTGGSVSTLTIQRTQQEDSAVYLCASSPGSAVSYSGNTIYFGEGSWLTVV.

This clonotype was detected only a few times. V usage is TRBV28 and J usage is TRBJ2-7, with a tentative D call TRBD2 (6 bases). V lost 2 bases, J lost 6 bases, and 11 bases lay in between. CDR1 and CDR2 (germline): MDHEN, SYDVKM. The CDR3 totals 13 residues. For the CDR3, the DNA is TGTGCCAGCAGTTTAAGGAGGGCCCTCGAGCAGTACTTC. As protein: CASSLRRALEQYF.

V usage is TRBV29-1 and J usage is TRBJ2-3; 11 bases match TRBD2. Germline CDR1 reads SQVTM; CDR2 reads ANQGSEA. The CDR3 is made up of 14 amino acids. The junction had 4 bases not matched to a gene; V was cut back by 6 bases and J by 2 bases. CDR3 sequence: CSVRLAGFTDTQYF. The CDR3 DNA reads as TGCAGCGTCCGACTAGCGGGGTTCACAGATACGCAGTATTTT.

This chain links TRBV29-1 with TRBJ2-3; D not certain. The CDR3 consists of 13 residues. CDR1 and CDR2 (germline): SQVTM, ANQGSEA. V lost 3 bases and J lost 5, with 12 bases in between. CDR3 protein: CSVEPASGDTQYF. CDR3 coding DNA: TGCAGCGTTGAGCCAGCGTCTGGAGATACGCAGTATTTT.

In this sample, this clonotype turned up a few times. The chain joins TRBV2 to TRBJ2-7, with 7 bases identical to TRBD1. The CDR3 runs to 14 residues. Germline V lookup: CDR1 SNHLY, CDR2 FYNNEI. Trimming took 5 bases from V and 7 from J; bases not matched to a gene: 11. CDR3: CASSIGGGVREQYF. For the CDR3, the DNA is TGTGCCAGCAGTATAGGGGGCGGTGTGCGGGAGCAGTACTTC.

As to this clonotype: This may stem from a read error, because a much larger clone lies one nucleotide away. The DNA for the CDR3 is TGTGCCAGCAGCGCCGGGACAGGGGTTCGTCAAACTAATGAAGAACTGTTTTTT. It translates to CASSAGTGVRQTNEELFF. The V call is TRBV7-9, the J call TRBJ1-4; 10 nucleotides agree with TRBD1. The CDR3 covers 18 residues. Per germline, CDR1 SEHNR and CDR2 FQNEAQ (reference sequence).

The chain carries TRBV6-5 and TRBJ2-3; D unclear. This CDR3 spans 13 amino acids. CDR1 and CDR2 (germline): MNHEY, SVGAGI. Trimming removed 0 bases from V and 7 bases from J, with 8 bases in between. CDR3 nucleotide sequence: TGTGCCAGCAGTTACTCGAGCAAAAATACGCAGTATTTT. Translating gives CASSYSSKNTQYF.

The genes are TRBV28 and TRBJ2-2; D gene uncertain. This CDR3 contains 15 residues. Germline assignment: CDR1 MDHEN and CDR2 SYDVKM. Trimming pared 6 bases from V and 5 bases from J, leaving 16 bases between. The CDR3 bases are TGTGCCAGCAGGTTCCCTCCTATGGGAACCGGGGAGCTGTTTTTT. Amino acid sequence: CASRFPPMGTGELFF.

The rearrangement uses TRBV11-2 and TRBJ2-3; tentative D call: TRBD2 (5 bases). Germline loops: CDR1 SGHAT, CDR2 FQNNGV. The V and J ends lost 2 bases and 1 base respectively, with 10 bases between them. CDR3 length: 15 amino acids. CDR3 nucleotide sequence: TGTGCCAGCAGCTTAAGCGCAGCGGGCACAGATACGCAGTATTTT. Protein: CASSLSAAGTDTQYF.

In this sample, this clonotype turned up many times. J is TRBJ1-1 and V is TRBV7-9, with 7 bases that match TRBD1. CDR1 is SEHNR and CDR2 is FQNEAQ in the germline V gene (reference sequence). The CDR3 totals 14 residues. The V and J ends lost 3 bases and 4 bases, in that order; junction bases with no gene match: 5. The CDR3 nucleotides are TGTGCCAGCAGCTTGCCGGGACAGAGCACTGAAGCTTTCTTT. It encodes CASSLPGQSTEAFF.

The CDR3 reads CAWSASGEQFF. As DNA, the CDR3 is TGTGCCTGGAGTGCAAGTGGTGAGCAGTTCTTC. This sequence joins TRBV30 and TRBJ2-1; D remains unclear. V was trimmed by 1 base and J by 9 bases, leaving 7 bases between them. CDR3 size: 11 residues. From germline, CDR1 is GTSNPN and CDR2 SVGIG (reference sequence).

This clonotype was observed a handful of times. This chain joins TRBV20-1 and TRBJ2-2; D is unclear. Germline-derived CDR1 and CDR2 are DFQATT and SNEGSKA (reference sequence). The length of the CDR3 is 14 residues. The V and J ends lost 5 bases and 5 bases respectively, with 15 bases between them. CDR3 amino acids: CSAVLLGRTGELFF. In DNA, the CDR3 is TGCAGTGCTGTCCTACTGGGCCGGACCGGGGAGCTGTTTTTT.

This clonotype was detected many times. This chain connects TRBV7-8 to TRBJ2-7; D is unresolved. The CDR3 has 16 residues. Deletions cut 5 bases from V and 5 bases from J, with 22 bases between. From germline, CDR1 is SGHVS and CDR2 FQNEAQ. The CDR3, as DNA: TGTGCCAGCAGCCTATTGGGCCCCGGTGCTGAGAACGAGCAGTACTTC. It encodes CASSLLGPGAENEQYF.

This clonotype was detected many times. CDR3 in amino acids: CASSDGGETQYF. CDR3 in DNA: TGTGCCAGCAGCGATGGGGGAGAGACCCAGTACTTC. V usage is TRBV9 and J usage is TRBJ2-5, with D perhaps matching TRBD1 or TRBD2 (5 bases each). The CDR3 has 12 amino acids. The germline V and J ends were trimmed by 3 bases and 4 bases, with 7 bases remaining between them. Per the germline V gene, CDR1 is SGDLS and CDR2 is YYNGEE.

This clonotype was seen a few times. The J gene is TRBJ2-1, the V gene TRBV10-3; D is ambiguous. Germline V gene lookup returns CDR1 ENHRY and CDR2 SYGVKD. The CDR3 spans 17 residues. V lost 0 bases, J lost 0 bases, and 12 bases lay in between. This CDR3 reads CAISESASAYSYNEQFF. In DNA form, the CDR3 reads TGTGCCATCAGTGAGTCGGCCAGCGCCTACTCCTACAATGAGCAGTTCTTC.

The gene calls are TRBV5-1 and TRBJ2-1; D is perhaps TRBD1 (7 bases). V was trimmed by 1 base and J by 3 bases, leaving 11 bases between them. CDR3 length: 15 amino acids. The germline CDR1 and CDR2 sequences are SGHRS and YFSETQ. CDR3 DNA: TGCGCCAGCAGCTTGCGGCAGGGGGGCTACAATGAGCAGTTCTTC. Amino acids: CASSLRQGGYNEQFF.

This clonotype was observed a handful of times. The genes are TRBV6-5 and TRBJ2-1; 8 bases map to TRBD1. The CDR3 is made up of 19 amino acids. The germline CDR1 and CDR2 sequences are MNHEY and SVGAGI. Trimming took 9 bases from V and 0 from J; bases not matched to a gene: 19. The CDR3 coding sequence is TGTGCCAGTACCGGACAGGGCATTATCCCCCCGAGCTCCTACAATGAGCAGTTCTTC. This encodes CASTGQGIIPPSSYNEQFF.

The CDR3 reads CATSDLLQGSSYNSPLHF. The DNA for the CDR3 is TGTGCCACCAGTGATTTGCTTCAGGGGAGCTCCTATAATTCACCCCTCCACTTT. The rearrangement uses TRBV24-1 and TRBJ1-6, with D tentatively TRBD1 (6 bases). Germline values: CDR1 KGHDR, CDR2 SFDVKD. This CDR3 is 18 amino acids long. The V end was cut by 0 bases, the J end by 0 bases, with 11 bases between.